The entry that follows covers one TCR beta chain sequence. Different DNA sequences within this sample yield the same CDR3. Only in-frame clones appear in the TCRdb table, and some are missing; sequencing was by immunoSEQ multiplex PCR. The sample consists of about 300,000 clones, around 90% of them appearing once. The CDR3 spans 14 residues. Germline CDR1 KGHSH, CDR2 LQKENI. Unmatched junction bases numbered 1, after V lost 3 bases and J lost 3 bases. The source of the sample is a study of blood T cell repertoires in COVID-19. Source material: peripheral blood. This chain connects TRBV18 to TRBJ1-2; TRBD1 matches at 10 bases. This receptor was identified in a man between 70 and 80 years old with acute or convalescent COVID-19. The CDR3 is CASSPGQGDYGYTF. CDR3 coding DNA: TGTGCCAGCTCACCCGGACAGGGGGACTATGGCTACACCTTC.